This TCR beta chain comes out of a study of cytomegalovirus exposure and HLA in healthy donors. Overall study context: The 110 or so validation repertoires used a platform that matched the one used for the approximately 670 first-cohort repertoires, as a later analysis reported. Findings of the study overall: 150 to 200 TCR beta chains were listed as cytomegalovirus-associated.

Sequencing used immunoSEQ multiplex PCR; TCRdb keeps in-frame clones, though not all of them. The sample yields around 350,000 clones, roughly 88% seen once. Per germline, CDR1 MNHEY and CDR2 SVGAGI. V lost 4 bases, J lost 5 bases, and 8 bases stayed unmatched. The CDR3 is made up of 15 amino acids. Note on this clone: Its antigen remains unidentified.

The sequencing sample was made of PBMCs. The sequence was obtained from a woman aged 18-30 years in good health and CMV-seronegative. The chain couples TRBV6-5 to TRBJ2-7; 10 bases match TRBD1. The CDR3 DNA is TGTGCCAGCAGTTCGACCGGGACAGGGGACCACGAGCAGTACTTC. This encodes CASSSTGTGDHEQYF.